This T cell receptor beta chain was captured by sequencing in a study of T-cell reconstitution after alpha-beta-depleted transplantation in children. Study-level results: Recipient T cells and thymic progenitors that survived gave rise to the high TCRbeta diversity observed at day 60 in some patients.

This sample's TCRbeta library carried unique molecular identifier barcodes. MiXCR, run by TCRdb on the PCR reads, gives a single entry per CDR3 protein. The data show 200,000 to 250,000 distinct CDR3 sequences, roughly 8.2% seen once. This clonotype was found many times. The antigen is undetermined. This sequence was found in a male patient younger than 18 who had a stem cell transplant for acute lymphoblastic leukemia, so the T cells may come from the graft donor. Sample: PBMCs, mostly from graft donor cells, taken 180 days after TCRalphabeta/CD19-depleted stem cell transplant.

In DNA form, the CDR3 reads TGTGCCAGCAGTGAGGGGTGGGCTGGCTACACCTTC. Encoded protein: CASSEGWAGYTF. The gene calls are TRBV2 and TRBJ1-2; no reliable D call. V dropped 3 bases and J dropped 7 bases, with 9 bases sitting between them. This CDR3 region has 12 residues. Germline values: CDR1 SNHLY, CDR2 FYNNEI.